These T cell receptor beta chains were read from a single sample in a study of T cell repertoires in cytomegalovirus infection. TCRdb re-derived calls from the reads in MiXCR, one entry per CDR3 protein. The repertoire holds about a million distinct CDR3 sequences, with around 32% as singletons. No antigen has been identified for these receptors. The starting material was cultured CD8+ T cells from PBMCs, obtained from culture after CMV antigen stimulation. The receptors here all came from a human donor in good health (CMV status not recorded). Some clones in this sample may be carry-over from other donors' samples. CDR3s leave out the opening cysteine and the closing phenylalanine or tryptophan. Fields, in order: J gene, clone size, V gene, CDR3 protein. The size entry is marked missing in some rows and otherwise reads once, few, many or a size class.

TRBJ1-5,few,TRBV6-2/TRBV6-3,ASTKARGEWVDQPQH
TRBJ1-5,.,TRBV6-1,ASRGGGINQPQH
TRBJ1-6,.,TRBV6-6,ASSYSSVGNSPLH
TRBJ2-3,.,TRBV28,ASSSLSRGHNTDTQY
TRBJ2-1,.,TRBV7-2,ASSLKSQGGNEQF
TRBJ2-1,many,TRBV7-6,ASSSGQWSGDEQF
TRBJ2-2,few,TRBV27,ASLQGEAGGFSTGELF
TRBJ2-2,few,TRBV6-6,AINSGTSNTGELF
TRBJ2-2,.,TRBV7-9,ASSLALRVFNTGELF
TRBJ1-2,few,TRBV4-3,ASRHEVSDGYT
TRBJ1-2,few,TRBV5-6,AIPQSQGDYGYT
TRBJ2-1,.,TRBV19,ASSILAGTILSYNEQF
TRBJ1-4,many,TRBV27,ASSSNKPATNEKLF
TRBJ2-5,many,TRBV7-8,ASTSRARGAEETQY
TRBJ2-4,.,TRBV2,ASTDRDQTKNIQY
TRBJ2-1,many,TRBV7-9,ASSSPAQYNEQF
TRBJ2-5,few,TRBV6-1,ASSEELGTGETQY
TRBJ2-5,.,TRBV6-2/TRBV6-3,ASSPEGGTQYQETQY
TRBJ2-7,few,TRBV27,ASSFGAGGYEQY
TRBJ2-3,.,TRBV29-1,SVRTGYTDTQY
TRBJ1-2,.,TRBV6-5,ASSYTGPYGYT
TRBJ2-5,many,TRBV7-6,ASSSGIEETQY
TRBJ2-7,few,TRBV10-3,AISPPGWGYEQY
TRBJ2-7,.,TRBV28,ASNLGGGSEQY
TRBJ2-1,many,TRBV7-6,ASSSGQGRNEQF
TRBJ2-1,few,TRBV6-5,ASSSFSETTYNEQF
TRBJ2-1,few,TRBV6-1,ASSDPQTGTDEQF
TRBJ2-5,.,TRBV9,ASSIEGGYSETQY
TRBJ2-3,.,TRBV7-9,ASSNRQGPSPDTQY
TRBJ2-5,.,TRBV6-1,ASFIPGSQETQY
TRBJ2-7,.,TRBV7-8,ASSLYQVYEQY
TRBJ2-2,once,TRBV12-3/TRBV12-4,ASSGGGGELF
TRBJ2-1,.,TRBV27,ASSLYPTAAWNEQF
TRBJ2-3,few,TRBV27,ASSLHRTGGSTDTQY
TRBJ2-3,.,TRBV6-5,ASSGIGTVLWDTQY
TRBJ2-7,.,TRBV7-9,ASSGDGLSYEQY
TRBJ2-3,many,TRBV7-6,ASSPTSDGTSSTHTQY